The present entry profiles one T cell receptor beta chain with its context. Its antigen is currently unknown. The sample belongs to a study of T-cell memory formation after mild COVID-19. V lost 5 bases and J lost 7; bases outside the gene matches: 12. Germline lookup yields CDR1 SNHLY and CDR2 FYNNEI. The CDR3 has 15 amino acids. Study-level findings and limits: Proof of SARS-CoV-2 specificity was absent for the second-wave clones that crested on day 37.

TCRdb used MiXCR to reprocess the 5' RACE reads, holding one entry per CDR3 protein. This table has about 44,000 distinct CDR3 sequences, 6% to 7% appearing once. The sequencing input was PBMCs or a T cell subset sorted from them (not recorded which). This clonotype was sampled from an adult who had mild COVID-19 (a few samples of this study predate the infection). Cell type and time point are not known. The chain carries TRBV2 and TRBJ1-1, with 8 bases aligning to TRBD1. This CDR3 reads CASSYLGQGQGEAFF. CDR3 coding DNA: TGTGCCAGCAGTTACTTAGGACAGGGCCAAGGTGAAGCTTTCTTT. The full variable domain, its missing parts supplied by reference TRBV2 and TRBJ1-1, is EPEVTQTPSHQVTQMGQEVILRCVPISNHLYFYWYRQILGQKVEFLVSFYNNEISEKSEIFDDQFSVERPDGSNFTLKIRSTKLEDSAMYFCASSYLGQGQGEAFFGQGTRLTVV.